This T cell receptor (beta chain) was documented in a study of T cell responses to AZD1222 COVID-19 vaccine. Study-level points and caveats: Epitopes outside B.1.351 and B.1.1.7 mutated regions reportedly drew nearly half of spike TCRs. Repertoire sampling was restricted to post-peak T cell response timepoints.

With 0 bases removed from V and 1 base from J, the gap between germline ends came to 10 bases. Germline values: CDR1 MNHNS, CDR2 SASEGT. This CDR3 has 16 amino acids. Assay used: immunoSEQ multiplex PCR; TCRdb lists only in-frame clones, some missing. The sample holds around 130,000 clones; 88% are singletons and the top ten take roughly 5.7%. Of note for this clone: Its target is not known.

The input for sequencing was peripheral blood, taken 28 days after the second AZD1222 dose. This sequence originates from an adult who received the AZD1222 COVID-19 vaccine. The chain uses TRBV6-1 and TRBJ2-1; D may match TRBD1 or TRBD2 (6 bases each). The CDR3 DNA follows: TGTGCCAGCAGTGAAGCGAGGGGGGAGTCCTACAATGAGCAGTTCTTC. Its translation: CASSEARGESYNEQFF.